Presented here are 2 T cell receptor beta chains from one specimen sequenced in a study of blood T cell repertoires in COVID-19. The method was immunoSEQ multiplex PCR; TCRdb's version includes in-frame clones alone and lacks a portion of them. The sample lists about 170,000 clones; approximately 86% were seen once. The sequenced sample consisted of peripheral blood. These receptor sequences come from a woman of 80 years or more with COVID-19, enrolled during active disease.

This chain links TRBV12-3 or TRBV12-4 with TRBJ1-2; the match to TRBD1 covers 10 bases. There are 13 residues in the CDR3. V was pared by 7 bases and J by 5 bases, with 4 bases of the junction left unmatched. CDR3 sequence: CASNRDRGYGYTF. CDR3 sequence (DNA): TGTGCCAGCAACCGGGACAGGGGATATGGCTACACCTTC.

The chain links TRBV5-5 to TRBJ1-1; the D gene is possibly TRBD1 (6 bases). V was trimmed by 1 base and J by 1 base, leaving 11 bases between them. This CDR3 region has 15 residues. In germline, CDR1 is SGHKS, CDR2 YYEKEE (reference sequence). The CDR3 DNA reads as TGTGCCAGCAGCTTGCAGGGGCTTGCGAACACTGAAGCTTTCTTT. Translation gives CASSLQGLANTEAFF.